These 25 T cell receptor beta chains share one sample of origin, sequenced in a study of T cell repertoires in cytomegalovirus infection. These receptors are not linked to any known antigen. TCRdb re-analysed the reads in MiXCR, keeping a single row per CDR3 protein. The data show fewer than 650,000 distinct CDR3 sequences, over 35% seen once. The sequencing here drew on cultured PBMCs, taken from culture after CMV antigen stimulation. The receptors shown here come from a human donor in good health (CMV status not recorded). Some clones in this sample may be carry-over from other donors' samples.

This chain connects TRBV20-1 to TRBJ2-1; D possibly corresponds to TRBD2 (6 bases). The CDR3 has 13 amino acids. Trimming removed 2 bases from V and 10 bases from J, with 15 bases in between. From germline, CDR1 is DFQATT and CDR2 SNEGSKA (reference sequence). The CDR3 sequence is CSARQLAAREQFF. In DNA, the CDR3 is TGCAGTGCTAGACAACTAGCCGCCAGGGAGCAGTTCTTC.

The chain links TRBV7-2 to TRBJ1-5, with no clear D. CDR3 length equals 13 residues. Trimming stripped 5 bases from V and 3 bases from J, with 8 bases between. Germline V CDR1 and CDR2: SGHTA, FQGNSA. CDR3 residues: CASSKDHNQPQHF. In DNA form, the CDR3 reads TGTGCCAGCAGCAAAGACCACAATCAGCCCCAGCATTTT.

This clonotype has only a few counts. The chain links TRBV7-2 to TRBJ2-2; the D is unclear. Germline V gene data show CDR1 as SGHTA and CDR2 as FQGNSA. The CDR3 spans 13 residues. Trimming left V 4 bases short and J 3 bases short, with 6 bases between. The CDR3 sequence: CASSSDYTGELFF. The CDR3 DNA is TGTGCCAGCAGCTCAGATTACACCGGGGAGCTGTTTTTT.

The chain recombines TRBV6-4 with TRBJ2-3; the D gene is possibly TRBD1 (5 bases). In germline, CDR1 is MRHNA, CDR2 SNTAGT. Trimming took 6 bases from V and 2 from J, leaving 15 bases between them. CDR3 length: 15 residues. This CDR3 reads CASSLDSLFTDTQYF. The CDR3 DNA reads TGTGCCAGCAGCCTCGACAGCCTGTTCACAGATACGCAGTATTTT.

As concerns this clonotype: At one of its ends the junction is not consistent with the germline gene, which may arise from a read error. The CDR3 DNA reads as TGTGCCAGCAGCTTAAGAGAGGCCCAGTACTTC. Residues: CASSLREAQYF. This rearrangement joins TRBV7-2 to TRBJ2-5, with D unclear. The CDR3 runs 11 residues. CDR1 is SGHTA and CDR2 is FQGNSA in the germline V gene. The full variable domain, rest sourced from reference TRBV7-2 and TRBJ2-5, is GAGVSQSPSNKVTEKGKDVELRCDPISGHTALYWYRQSLGQGLEFLIYFQGNSAPDKSGLPSDRFSAERTGGSVSTLTIQRTQQEDSAVYLCASSLREAQYFGPGTRLLVL.

This clonotype was recorded at least ten times. The rearrangement joins TRBV7-2 to TRBJ1-4; no reliable D call. The CDR3 covers 12 residues. Trimming shortened V by 3 bases and J by 8 bases, and 7 bases separated the two germline ends. Looked up from germline, CDR1 is SGHTA and CDR2 is FQGNSA. CDR3 protein: CASSFTKEKLFF. For the CDR3, the DNA is TGTGCCAGCAGCTTTACCAAAGAAAAACTGTTTTTT.

The chain joins TRBV5-4 to TRBJ1-6; 8 nucleotides match TRBD1. Germline CDR1 reads SGHNT; CDR2 reads YYREEE (reference sequence). Unmatched junction bases numbered 15, after V lost 6 bases and J lost 7 bases. This CDR3 region has 17 residues. The chain's CDR3 is CASTNGGPGGYNSPLHF. As DNA, the CDR3 is TGTGCCAGCACCAACGGGGGTCCAGGGGGCTACAATTCACCCCTCCACTTT.

The chain combines TRBV6-6 with TRBJ2-7; D is ambiguous. Trimming shortened V by 6 bases and J by 1 base, and 16 bases separated the two germline ends. Germline V gene data show CDR1 as MNHNY and CDR2 as SVGAGI (reference sequence). The CDR3 runs to 15 residues. The CDR3 nucleotides read TGTGCCAGCAGCCCCAGACCAGTGGGGTCCTACGAGCAGTACTTC. It translates to CASSPRPVGSYEQYF.

V usage is TRBV29-1 and J usage is TRBJ2-7; TRBD1 matches 10 bases. The CDR3 contains 14 residues. Unmatched junction bases numbered 9, after V lost 6 bases and J lost 4 bases. The V gene's germline CDR1 is SQVTM and CDR2 ANQGSEA. Here the CDR3 reads CSVRDRGRFYEQYF. CDR3 nucleotides: TGCAGCGTCCGGGACAGGGGTAGATTTTACGAGCAGTACTTC.

The chain uses TRBV19 and TRBJ1-1; weak D call: TRBD1 (6 bases). Germline loops: CDR1 LNHDA, CDR2 SQIVND (reference sequence). The CDR3 loop spans 13 amino acids. V lost 7 bases to trimming and J lost 6 bases, with 15 bases between them. In nucleotides, the CDR3 is TGTGCCAGTAAAGAGGGGGGGACGTCTGAAGCTTTCTTT. Amino acids: CASKEGGTSEAFF.

The J gene is TRBJ2-5, the V gene TRBV7-2; 12 bases fit TRBD2. V shed 3 bases, J shed 2 bases, and the junction held 4 bases outside the gene matches. The CDR3 sequence is 16 residues long. In germline, CDR1 is SGHTA, CDR2 FQGNSA. The CDR3 is CASSLLGLAGQETQYF. The CDR3 nucleotides are TGTGCCAGCAGCTTGTTAGGACTAGCGGGACAAGAGACCCAGTACTTC. The full variable domain, in which reference TRBV7-2 and TRBJ2-5 provide the parts outside the CDR3, is GAGVSQSPSNKVTEKGKDVELRCDPISGHTALYWYRQSLGQGLEFLIYFQGNSAPDKSGLPSDRFSAERTGGSVSTLTIQRTQQEDSAVYLCASSLLGLAGQETQYFGPGTRLLVL.

A few counts support this clonotype. The chain joins TRBV6-2 or TRBV6-3 to TRBJ2-5, with TRBD1 identical over 9 bases. Germline CDR1 MNHEY, CDR2 SVGEGT. V lost 5 bases, J lost 3 bases, and 10 bases stayed unmatched. This CDR3 spans 16 amino acids. The CDR3: CASSRGTGTTEETQYF. CDR3 DNA sequence: TGTGCCAGCAGTCGGGGGACAGGGACAACGGAAGAGACCCAGTACTTC.

The CDR3 loop reads CASSSRQLEKLFF. In nucleotides, the CDR3 is TGTGCCAGCAGCTCTAGACAGCTCGAAAAACTGTTTTTT. The chain joins TRBV7-1 to TRBJ1-4; tentatively, D is TRBD1 (5 bases). TRBV7-1 is recorded as an ORF, its role being uncertain. This CDR3 is built from 13 residues. Trimming took off 3 bases at V and 8 bases at J, with 10 bases between the two ends.

This clonotype was counted a few times. The gene calls are TRBV10-3 and TRBJ2-2; the match to TRBD2 covers 7 bases. Unmatched junction bases numbered 12, after V lost 6 bases and J lost 5 bases. CDR3 length equals 16 residues. Germline loops: CDR1 ENHRY, CDR2 SYGVKD. This CDR3 reads CAIRPSSGAMTGELFF. CDR3 nucleotide sequence: TGTGCCATCAGGCCATCTAGCGGAGCCATGACCGGGGAGCTGTTTTTT.

To note about this clonotype: A junction end diverges from the germline sequence, so it may reflect a read error. This sequence joins TRBV6-1 and TRBJ2-2; 9 bases are a match to TRBD2. The V gene's germline CDR1 is MNHNS and CDR2 SASEGT. The CDR3 covers 15 residues. CDR3 nucleotide sequence: TGTGCTAGCAAGACTAGCGGTGCGAACACCGGGGAGCTGTTTTTT. Its protein product is CASKTSGANTGELFF.

The chain has TRBV7-9 and TRBJ2-3, with D unresolved. Trimming took off 2 bases at V and 1 base at J, with 10 bases between the two ends. This CDR3 has 15 residues. The V gene's germline CDR1 is SEHNR and CDR2 FQNEAQ (reference sequence). The CDR3 sequence: CASSLFRSGTDTQYF. CDR3 in DNA: TGTGCCAGCAGCTTATTCAGGTCTGGCACAGATACGCAGTATTTT.

This clonotype was seen a single time. The CDR3 DNA is TGTGCCAGCAGGGCCGGGACAGGGATCCTCAACTATGGCTACACCTTC. Its protein is CASRAGTGILNYGYTF. The chain combines TRBV28 with TRBJ1-2, with 9 bases matching TRBD1. The CDR3 consists of 16 residues. The germline CDR1 and CDR2 sequences are MDHEN and SYDVKM. V lost 6 bases and J lost 2; bases outside the gene matches: 10.

This clonotype was found many times. The CDR3: CASSLGGGGRRGETQYF. The CDR3 DNA reads TGTGCCAGCAGCTTAGGGGGGGGCGGGAGGAGAGGAGAGACCCAGTACTTC. This rearrangement joins TRBV7-2 to TRBJ2-5; TRBD2 matches 8 bases. V gave up 1 base and J gave up 4 bases; unmatched junction bases: 11. The CDR3 sequence is 17 residues long. From germline, CDR1 is SGHTA and CDR2 FQGNSA.

This clonotype appeared a few times. The J gene is TRBJ2-3, the V gene TRBV12-3 or TRBV12-4; D ambiguous. V was cut by 5 bases and J by 6 bases, with 12 bases left in between. This CDR3 comprises 13 residues. The CDR3 protein is CASSPKPSDTQYF. CDR3 bases: TGTGCCAGCAGTCCCAAACCCTCTGATACGCAGTATTTT.

Remarks on this clonotype: A far bigger clonotype differs at one base, so this is likely a read error. This chain uses TRBV11-2 with TRBJ2-7; D call uncertain. Germline V lookup: CDR1 SGHAT, CDR2 FQNNGV. The CDR3 extends over 11 amino acids. V lost 5 bases and J lost 5, with 7 bases in between. CDR3 nucleotides: TGTGCCAGCAGCGTTTCCCACGAGCAGTACTTC. The encoded protein is CASSVSHEQYF.

This clonotype was detected many times. The V and J genes are TRBV7-6 and TRBJ2-2; 9 nucleotides agree with TRBD1. The germline CDR1 and CDR2 sequences are SGHVS and FNYEAQ. The CDR3 is 17 amino acids. J gave up 5 bases and V 4 bases, and 11 bases lay outside the gene matches. DNA of the CDR3: TGTGCCAGCAGCTCCTCCCCGGGACAGGGAAATACCGGGGAGCTGTTTTTT. Translating it yields CASSSSPGQGNTGELFF. Full variable domain (rest looked up from reference TRBV7-6 and TRBJ2-2): GAGVSQSPRYKVTKRGQDVALRCDPISGHVSLYWYRQALGQGPEFLTYFNYEAQQDKSGLPNDRFSAERPEGSISTLTIQRTEQRDSAMYRCASSSSPGQGNTGELFFGEGSRLTVL.

This clonotype was recorded once. Written as DNA, the CDR3 is TGTGCCAGCAGTGAAACAGGGAGTTGGGGGTGGTCACCCCTCCACTTT. Translating gives CASSETGSWGWSPLHF. The V gene is TRBV25-1, the J gene TRBJ1-6; tentatively, D is TRBD1 (6 bases). Deletions cut 2 bases from V and 10 bases from J, with 18 bases between. Germline V gene lookup returns CDR1 MGHDK and CDR2 SYGVNS. The CDR3 contains 16 residues.

The genes are TRBV7-6 and TRBJ1-2, with D perhaps TRBD1 (6 bases). There are 14 residues in the CDR3. The germline V and J ends were trimmed by 5 bases and 4 bases, with 14 bases remaining between them. The V gene's germline CDR1 is SGHVS and CDR2 FNYEAQ. The CDR3 loop is CASSPNTGSYGYTF. Written as DNA, the CDR3 is TGTGCCAGCAGCCCAAACACAGGGAGCTATGGCTACACCTTC.

This rearrangement joins TRBV7-9 to TRBJ1-1; 9 positions match TRBD1. CDR3 length: 16 residues. Germline trimming cut 2 bases from V and 3 bases from J; bases unmatched to any gene: 7. Germline CDR1 is SEHNR and CDR2 is FQNEAQ (reference sequence). CDR3 region: CASSLYDRDRDTEAFF. In nucleotides, the CDR3 is TGTGCCAGCAGCTTATACGACAGGGACAGGGACACTGAAGCTTTCTTT.

This clonotype was picked up many times. As DNA, the CDR3 is TGTGCCAGTAGTATCGAAGGGGGTCAGCCCCAGCATTTT. Protein sequence: CASSIEGGQPQHF. V and J are TRBV19 and TRBJ1-5, with D perhaps TRBD1 (6 bases). Trimming took 3 bases from V and 6 from J, leaving 9 bases between them. The CDR3 runs 13 residues. CDR1 is LNHDA, CDR2 SQIVND, per germline (reference sequence).